This T cell receptor (beta chain) emerged from a study of control samples from healthy donors and cancer patients. This clone was seen once. Libraries were prepared by immunoSEQ multiplex PCR; TCRdb keeps only in-frame clonotypes and omits some of them. The sample comprises roughly 160,000 clones, 96% of which are singletons, and just over 1% rests with the top ten. Trimming pared 7 bases from V and 8 bases from J, leaving 17 bases between. Germline V lookup: CDR1 MDHEN, CDR2 SYDVKM. This CDR3 is 13 amino acids long. This sequence joins TRBV28 and TRBJ1-2; D might be TRBD1 (6 bases). This TCR was sampled from a woman between 25 and 40 years old in good health. The sample consisted of blood. CDR3 residues: CASTYGGGFGYTF. The CDR3 nucleotides read TGTGCCAGCACCTACGGGGGGGGCTTCGGCTACACCTTC.